Listed below are T cell receptor beta chains from one sample, sequenced in a study of T cell changes during pregnancy in multiple sclerosis. TCRdb's table, derived via immunoSEQ multiplex PCR, lists solely in-frame clones and lacks some. This sample carries about 49,000 clones, 85% to 95% of them seen once, and the ten largest clones take roughly 0.92%. The material sequenced was peripheral blood, taken after pregnancy. The receptors shown here come from a female donor with multiple sclerosis, enrolled in a pregnancy study. Each CDR3 is given with its conserved first and last residue. A D gene is named only where the DNA matches it firmly. A clone size is listed for some rows: how often the clone was seen (once, few, many), or a class if it is expanded.

TRBV7-8	TRBJ2-5	.	TRBD2	CASSLETSGGVETQYF	TGTGCCAGCAGCTTGGAAACTAGCGGGGGGGTAGAGACCCAGTACTTC
TRBV6-1	TRBJ1-2	.	.	CASILRQAGYGYTF	TGTGCCAGCATCCTCCGACAGGCGGGCTATGGCTACACCTTC
TRBV19	TRBJ2-7	.	TRBD1	CASSIPGTGGYEQYF	TGTGCCAGTAGTATTCCCGGGACAGGAGGATACGAGCAGTACTTC
TRBV6-6	TRBJ2-7	.	TRBD1	CASSYFYRDRVYEQYF	TGTGCCAGCAGTTACTTTTACCGGGACAGGGTCTACGAGCAGTACTTC
TRBV9	TRBJ2-1	.	TRBD2	CASSVAAAGGPFGEQFF	TGTGCCAGCAGCGTAGCTGCAGCGGGGGGGCCATTCGGGGAGCAGTTCTTC
TRBV20-1	TRBJ2-3	.	.	CSASPTDTQYF	TGCAGTGCTTCCCCGACAGATACGCAGTATTTT
TRBV30	TRBJ2-7	.	.	CAWSVLASGEQYF	TGTGCCTGGAGTGTACTGGCTTCAGGCGAGCAGTACTTC
TRBV6-1	TRBJ1-5	.	TRBD1	CASSVGQGALRGQPQHF	TGTGCCAGCAGTGTTGGGCAGGGGGCCCTAAGAGGACAGCCCCAGCATTTT
TRBV7-9	TRBJ1-1	.	.	CASSFTDRINTEAFF	TGTGCCAGCAGCTTTACGGACAGAATAAACACTGAAGCTTTCTTT
TRBV12-2	TRBJ2-2	.	.	CASRCGTSGPTGELFF	TGTGCAAGTCGCTGCGGGACTAGCGGACCCACCGGGGAGCTGTTTTTT
TRBV5-6	TRBJ1-2	.	.	CASSWGGRRTSMYGYTF	TGTGCCAGCAGCTGGGGGGGACGTAGGACTTCGATGTATGGCTACACCTTC
TRBV7-3	TRBJ2-1	.	TRBD2	CASSLTGGGNEQFF	TGTGCCAGCAGCTTAACGGGGGGAGGGAATGAGCAGTTCTTC
TRBV25-1	TRBJ1-2	.	.	CASSEAGDWYGYTF	TGTGCCAGCAGTGAAGCCGGGGATTGGTATGGCTACACCTTC
TRBV30	TRBJ1-5	.	TRBD1	CAWRPGQSNQPQHF	TGTGCCTGGAGGCCGGGACAGAGCAATCAGCCCCAGCATTTT
TRBV6-1	TRBJ1-1	.	TRBD1	CASSDYRGSEAFF	TGTGCCAGCAGTGACTACAGGGGCTCTGAAGCTTTCTTT
TRBV2	TRBJ2-5	few	TRBD1	CASSWDRGGQTQYF	TGTGCCAGCAGTTGGGACAGGGGTGGACAGACCCAGTACTTC
TRBV18	TRBJ2-1	.	TRBD2	CASSRPGRAGAYEQFF	TGTGCCAGCTCACGACCGGGGCGAGCGGGAGCTTATGAGCAGTTCTTC
TRBV7-2	TRBJ2-2	.	TRBD2	CASRPGGLRTGELFF	TGTGCCAGCAGACCGGGGGGGCTGAGGACCGGGGAGCTGTTTTTT
TRBV4-1	TRBJ2-2	.	TRBD2	CASSQEVVAGGPSGELFF	TGCGCCAGCAGCCAAGAGGTCGTAGCGGGGGGGCCGTCGGGGGAGCTGTTTTTT
TRBV4-3	TRBJ1-1	.	.	CASSQDLGVNTEAFF	TGCGCCAGCAGCCAAGATCTAGGCGTTAACACTGAAGCTTTCTTT
TRBV19	TRBJ1-3	.	.	CASSQILNTIYF	TGTGCCAGTAGCCAGATCTTAAACACCATATATTTT
TRBV5-4	TRBJ1-4	.	.	CASSRAGEGNEKLFF	TGTGCCAGCAGCCGTGCAGGAGAGGGCAATGAAAAACTGTTTTTT
TRBV7-9	TRBJ2-2	.	TRBD1	CASSLDRGRNTGELFF	TGTGCCAGCAGCTTGGACAGGGGTCGGAACACCGGGGAGCTGTTTTTT